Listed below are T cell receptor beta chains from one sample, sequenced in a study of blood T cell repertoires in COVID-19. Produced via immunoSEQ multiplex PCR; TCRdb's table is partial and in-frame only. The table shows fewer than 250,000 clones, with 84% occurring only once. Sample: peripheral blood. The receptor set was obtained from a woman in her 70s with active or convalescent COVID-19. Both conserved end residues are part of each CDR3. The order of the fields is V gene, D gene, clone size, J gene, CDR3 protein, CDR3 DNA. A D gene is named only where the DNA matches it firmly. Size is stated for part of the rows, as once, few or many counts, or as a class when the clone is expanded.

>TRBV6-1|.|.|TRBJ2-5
CASSEWGQGGRETQYF
TGTGCCAGCAGTGAATGGGGGCAGGGGGGTAGAGAGACCCAGTACTTC
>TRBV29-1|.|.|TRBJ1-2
CSATGAGDNYGYTF
TGCAGCGCCACTGGGGCCGGAGATAACTATGGCTACACCTTC
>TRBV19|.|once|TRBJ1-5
CASSTYRVRKPQHF
TGTGCCAGTAGCACTTACAGGGTTCGGAAGCCCCAGCATTTT
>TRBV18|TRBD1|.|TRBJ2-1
CASSPSGQVPEQFF
TGTGCCAGCTCACCCTCGGGACAGGTCCCTGAGCAGTTCTTC
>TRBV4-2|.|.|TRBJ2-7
CASSQASVGGEGFGQYF
TGTGCCAGCAGCCAAGCCAGCGTGGGGGGAGAGGGGTTTGGGCAGTACTTC
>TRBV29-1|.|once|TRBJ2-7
CSVGFTDTISEQYF
TGCAGCGTTGGGTTCACGGACACTATTAGCGAGCAGTACTTC
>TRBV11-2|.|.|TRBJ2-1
CASSQYREINEQFF
TGTGCCAGCAGTCAGTACAGGGAAATCAATGAGCAGTTCTTC
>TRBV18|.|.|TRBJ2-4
CASSPHPPVAKNIQYF
TGTGCCAGCTCACCACACCCCCCAGTAGCCAAAAACATTCAGTACTTC
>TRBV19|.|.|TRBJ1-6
CASSMQGNSPLHF
TGTGCCAGTAGTATGCAGGGAAATTCACCCCTCCACTTT
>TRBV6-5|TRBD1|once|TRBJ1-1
CASSRTGRGEAFF
TGTGCCAGCAGTCGGACAGGGAGGGGAGAAGCTTTCTTT
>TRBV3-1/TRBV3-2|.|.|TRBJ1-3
CASSQALLTRGNTIYF
TGTGCCAGCAGCCAAGCACTACTTACAAGAGGAAACACCATATATTTT
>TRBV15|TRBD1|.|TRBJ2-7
CATSRGGDRAYEQYF
TGTGCCACCAGCAGAGGGGGGGACAGGGCATACGAGCAGTACTTC
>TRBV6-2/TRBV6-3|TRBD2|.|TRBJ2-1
CASSYAVGSGGYNEQFF
TGTGCCAGCAGTTACGCCGTCGGGAGCGGGGGGTACAATGAGCAGTTCTTC
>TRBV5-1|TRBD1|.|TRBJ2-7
CASSLLMTGDEQYF
TGCGCCAGCAGCCTCCTGATGACAGGGGACGAGCAGTACTTC
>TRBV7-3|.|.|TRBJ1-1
CASSRGRNTEAFF
TGTGCCAGCAGCCGGGGGAGAAACACTGAAGCTTTCTTT
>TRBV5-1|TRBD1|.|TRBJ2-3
CASSSMDRFTDTQYF
TGCGCCAGCAGCTCAATGGACAGGTTCACAGATACGCAGTATTTT
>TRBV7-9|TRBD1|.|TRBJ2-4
CASSSTGGENIQYF
TGTGCCAGCAGCTCGACAGGGGGCGAAAACATTCAGTACTTC
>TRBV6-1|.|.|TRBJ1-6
CASSETGFSYNSPLHF
TGTGCCAGCAGTGAAACAGGGTTCTCCTATAATTCACCCCTCCACTTT
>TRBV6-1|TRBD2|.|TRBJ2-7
CASSELAGGSYEQYF
TGTGCCAGCAGTGAACTAGCGGGAGGGTCCTACGAGCAGTACTTC
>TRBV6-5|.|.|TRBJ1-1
CASSPDRLTTEAFF
TGTGCCAGCAGCCCCGACAGGCTTACCACTGAAGCTTTCTTT
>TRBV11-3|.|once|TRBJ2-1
CASSLDESPNEQFF
TGTGCCAGCAGCTTAGATGAGTCGCCGAATGAGCAGTTCTTC
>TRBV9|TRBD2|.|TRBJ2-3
CASSVRPAGHTDTQYF
TGTGCCAGCAGCGTAAGGCCAGCGGGGCACACAGATACGCAGTATTTT
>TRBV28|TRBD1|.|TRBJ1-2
CASSDRGYGYTF
TGTGCCAGCAGTGACAGGGGGTATGGCTACACCTTC
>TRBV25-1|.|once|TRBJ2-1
CASTEGPIHNEQFF
TGTGCCAGCACTGAGGGCCCCATACACAATGAGCAGTTCTTC
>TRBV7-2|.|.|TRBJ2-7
CASSLSRRASYEQYF
TGTGCCAGCAGCTTATCCCGCCGCGCCTCCTACGAGCAGTACTTC
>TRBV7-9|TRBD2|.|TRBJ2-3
CASSPLAGFADTQYF
TGTGCCAGCAGCCCCCTAGCGGGATTTGCAGATACGCAGTATTTT
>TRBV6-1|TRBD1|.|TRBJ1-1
CASSEVDRGRAFF
TGTGCCAGCAGTGAAGTGGACAGGGGGCGGGCTTTCTTT
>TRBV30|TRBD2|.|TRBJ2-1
CAWRMTSGRLYNEQFF
TGTGCCTGGAGGATGACTAGCGGGAGACTCTACAATGAGCAGTTCTTC
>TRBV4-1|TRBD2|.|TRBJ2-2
CASSHLAVNTGELFF
TGCGCCAGCAGCCATCTAGCGGTAAACACCGGGGAGCTGTTTTTT
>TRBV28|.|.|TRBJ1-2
CASSPRDKTPNYGYTF
TGTGCCAGCAGCCCCCGGGACAAGACCCCTAACTATGGCTACACCTTC
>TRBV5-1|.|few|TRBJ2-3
CASSPEPDFTDTQYF
TGCGCCAGCAGCCCGGAGCCAGATTTCACAGATACGCAGTATTTT
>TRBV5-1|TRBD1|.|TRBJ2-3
CASSQGQGGPDTQYF
TGCGCCAGCAGCCAGGGACAGGGGGGGCCAGATACGCAGTATTTT
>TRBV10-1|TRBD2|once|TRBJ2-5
CASSDLAGGQETQYF
TGCGCCAGCAGTGACCTAGCGGGAGGGCAAGAGACCCAGTACTTC
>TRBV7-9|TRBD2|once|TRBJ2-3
CASSPGTSGSTDTQYF
TGTGCCAGCAGCCCCGGGACTAGCGGGAGCACAGATACGCAGTATTTT
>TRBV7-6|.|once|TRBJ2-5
CASSSGAGGIQETQYF
TGTGCCAGCAGCTCGGGGGCAGGGGGAATTCAAGAGACCCAGTACTTC
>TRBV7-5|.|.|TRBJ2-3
CVRSPRGKSHDTQYF
TGTGTCAGAAGCCCCCGGGGGAAGTCTCATGATACGCAGTATTTT
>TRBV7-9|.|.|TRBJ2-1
CASTARQAYNEQFF
TGTGCCAGCACCGCCCGACAGGCGTACAATGAGCAGTTCTTC
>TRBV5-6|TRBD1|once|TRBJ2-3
CASSLVTGARTDTQYF
TGTGCCAGCAGCTTGGTAACAGGGGCGCGCACAGATACGCAGTATTTT
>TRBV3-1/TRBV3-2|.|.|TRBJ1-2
CASSPTGGGGYTF
TGTGCCAGCAGCCCGACGGGGGGGGGTGGCTACACCTTC
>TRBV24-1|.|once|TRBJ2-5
CATSDTLRRGGETQYF
TGTGCCACCAGTGATACTCTCAGACGCGGAGGAGAGACCCAGTACTTC
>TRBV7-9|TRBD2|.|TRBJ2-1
CASSYGGLAGNEQFF
TGTGCCAGCAGTTACGGGGGACTAGCGGGGAATGAGCAGTTCTTC
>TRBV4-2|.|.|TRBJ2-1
CASSQGFERNNEQFF
TGTGCCAGCAGCCAAGGCTTTGAGCGAAACAATGAGCAGTTCTTC
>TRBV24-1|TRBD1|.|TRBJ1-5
CATSDSGTGGRQPQHF
TGTGCCACCAGTGACTCTGGGACAGGGGGCCGCCAGCCCCAGCATTTT
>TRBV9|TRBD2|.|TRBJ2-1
CASSVGGLGANQQFF
TGTGCCAGCAGCGTAGGTGGACTAGGGGCCAATCAGCAGTTCTTC
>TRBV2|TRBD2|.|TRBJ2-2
CASNGGRNTGELFF
TGTGCCAGCAACGGCGGGAGGAACACCGGGGAGCTGTTTTTT
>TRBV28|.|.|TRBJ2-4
CASSFDPTTKNIQYF
TGTGCCAGCAGTTTCGATCCCACAACCAAAAACATTCAGTACTTC
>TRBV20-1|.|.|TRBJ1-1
CSASPSTEAFF
TGCAGTGCTAGCCCTTCCACTGAAGCTTTCTTT
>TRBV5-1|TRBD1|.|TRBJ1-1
CASSLDAGGTEAFF
TGCGCCAGCAGCTTGGACGCAGGGGGTACTGAAGCTTTCTTT
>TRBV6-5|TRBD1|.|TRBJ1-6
CASSSWDRENSPLHF
TGTGCCAGCAGTTCCTGGGACAGGGAAAATTCACCCCTCCACTTT
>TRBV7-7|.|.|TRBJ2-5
CASSLGLASQETQYF
TGTGCCAGCAGCTTGGGGCTAGCGAGCCAAGAGACCCAGTACTTC
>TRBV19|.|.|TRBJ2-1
CASSRAPNPYNEQFF
TGTGCCAGTAGTAGGGCTCCCAATCCCTACAATGAGCAGTTCTTC
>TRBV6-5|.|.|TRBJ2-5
CASSYEAGAVAETQYF
TGTGCCAGCAGTTACGAGGCAGGGGCGGTGGCAGAGACCCAGTACTTC
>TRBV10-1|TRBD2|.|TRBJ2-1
CASSEGLAAYNEQFF
TGCGCCAGCAGTGAGGGGCTAGCGGCCTACAATGAGCAGTTCTTC